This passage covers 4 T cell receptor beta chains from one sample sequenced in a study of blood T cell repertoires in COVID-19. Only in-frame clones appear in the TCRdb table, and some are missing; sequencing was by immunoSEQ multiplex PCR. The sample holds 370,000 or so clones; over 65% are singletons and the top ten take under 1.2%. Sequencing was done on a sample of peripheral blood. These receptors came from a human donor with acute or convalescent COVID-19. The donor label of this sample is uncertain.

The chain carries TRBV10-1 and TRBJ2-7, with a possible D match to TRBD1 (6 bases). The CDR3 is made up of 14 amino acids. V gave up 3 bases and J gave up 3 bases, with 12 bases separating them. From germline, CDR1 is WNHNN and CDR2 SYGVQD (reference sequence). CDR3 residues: CASSDGQPIYEQYF. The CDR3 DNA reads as TGCGCCAGCAGTGATGGACAGCCAATCTACGAGCAGTACTTC.

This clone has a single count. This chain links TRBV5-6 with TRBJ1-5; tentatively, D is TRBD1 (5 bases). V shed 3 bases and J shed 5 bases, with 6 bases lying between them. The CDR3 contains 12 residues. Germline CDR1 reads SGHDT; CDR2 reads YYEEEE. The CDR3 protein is CASSWGDQPQHF. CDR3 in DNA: TGTGCCAGCAGCTGGGGGGATCAGCCCCAGCATTTT. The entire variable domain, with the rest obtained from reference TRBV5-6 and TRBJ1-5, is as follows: DAGVTQSPTHLIKTRGQQVTLRCSPKSGHDTVSWYQQALGQGPQFIFQYYEEEERQRGNFPDRFSGHQFPNYSSELNVNALLLGDSALYLCASSWGDQPQHFGDGTRLSIL.

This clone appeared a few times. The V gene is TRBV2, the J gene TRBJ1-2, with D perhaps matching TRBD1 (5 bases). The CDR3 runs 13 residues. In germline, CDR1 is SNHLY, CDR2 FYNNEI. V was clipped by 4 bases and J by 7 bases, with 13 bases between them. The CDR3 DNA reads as TGTGCCAGCAGTGTGTTGAGGGACTTTGGCTACACCTTC. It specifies CASSVLRDFGYTF.

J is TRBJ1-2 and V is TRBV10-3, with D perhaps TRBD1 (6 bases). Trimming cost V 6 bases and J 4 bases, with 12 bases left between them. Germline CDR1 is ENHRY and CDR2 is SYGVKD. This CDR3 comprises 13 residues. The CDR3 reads CAISPQGSYGYTF. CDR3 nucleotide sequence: TGTGCCATCAGCCCACAGGGTTCCTATGGCTACACCTTC.